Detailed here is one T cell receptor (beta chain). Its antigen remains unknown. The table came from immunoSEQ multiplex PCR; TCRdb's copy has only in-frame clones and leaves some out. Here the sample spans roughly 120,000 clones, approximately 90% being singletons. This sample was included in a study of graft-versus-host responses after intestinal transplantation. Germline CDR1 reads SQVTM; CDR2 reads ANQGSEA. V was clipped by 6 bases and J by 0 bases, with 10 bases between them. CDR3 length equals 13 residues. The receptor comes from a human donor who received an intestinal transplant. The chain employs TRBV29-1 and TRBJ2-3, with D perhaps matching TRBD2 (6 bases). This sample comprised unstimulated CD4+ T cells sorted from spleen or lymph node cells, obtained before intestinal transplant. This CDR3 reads CSVARGSTDTQYF. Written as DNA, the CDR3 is TGCAGCGTGGCCCGGGGGAGCACAGATACGCAGTATTTT.